This TCR beta chain comes out of a study of blood T cells in healthy people across ages. Study outcomes and limitations: Percentage of naive T cells showed a strong correlation with TCR beta diversity.

CDR3 length equals 15 residues. Germline V gives CDR1 MNHEY, CDR2 SVGAGI. Trimming at V came to 3 bases and at J to 6 bases, leaving 7 bases not matched to a gene. A J-beta primer mix and a sample-barcoded 5' primer were used in a second PCR of roughly 6 to 11 cycles. TCRdb used MiXCR to reprocess the 5' RACE reads, holding one entry per CDR3 protein. This repertoire shows around 1.5 million distinct CDR3 sequences, approximately 40% found once; its top ten account for approximately 7.9%. Each donor gave about 9.3 milliliters of peripheral blood. Whenever a sample was processed, at least 6 million PBMCs were isolated. Total RNA amounts of at least 6 micrograms were extracted per sample. Regarding this clonotype: Antigen specificity is unknown.

This chain connects TRBV6-5 to TRBJ2-1; 8 positions match TRBD2. The TCR comes from a woman between 18 and 30 years old in good health. The sample taken for sequencing was blood. DNA for the CDR3: TGTGCCAGCAGTTATAGCGGGGAGGGGCCCAATGAGCAGTTCTTC. Its protein product is CASSYSGEGPNEQFF.